The subject of this entry is one T cell receptor (beta chain). The antigen remains unidentified. Indicated time point: week 3, after first cycle of checkpoint inhibitor. The data belong to a study of blood T cell dynamics during melanoma immunotherapy. Study-level information: Patients with metastatic melanoma got pembrolizumab or nivolumab-ipilimumab as first-line care. Broader study findings: Clones driving repertoire changes may be melanoma-specific or general immune activation.

The CDR3 is 16 residues long. Trimming took 4 bases from V and 0 from J, leaving 16 bases between them. From germline, CDR1 is SGHDN and CDR2 FVKESK. The data were produced by immunoSEQ multiplex PCR, yet TCRdb's version contains in-frame clones alone and is incomplete. The data contain about 28,000 clones, 65% to 85% of them singletons. The sample consisted of blood, taken from a patient treated with checkpoint blockade. This sequence was found in a human donor with melanoma. The chain is built from TRBV14 and TRBJ2-7; D might be TRBD1 (5 bases). CDR3 region: CASSPGPDLLSYEQYF. The CDR3 bases are TGTGCCAGCAGCCCAGGGCCGGATCTCCTCTCCTACGAGCAGTACTTC.